This T cell receptor (beta chain) was sequenced in a study of T cell repertoires in cytomegalovirus infection (dated by TCRdb to between 2018 and 2020). General notes on the study: Donor HLA type was relevant to the analysis, as public TCR beta signatures indicated carriage of CMV infection together with the matching HLA type.

Points on this clonotype: The specificity of this receptor is unknown. The input lacks base qualities; no much larger clone sits a single base away.

The sequencing machine was an Illumina HiSeq 1500. The raw public reads went through TCRdb reprocessing: fastp at Q25, MiXCR clone calling, in-frame beta chains kept. Every distinct CDR3 protein forms one entry, paired with its most common genes and DNA. This sample has about 360,000 distinct CDR3 sequences in its table, and approximately 18% of those were observed once. The top ten hold approximately 8% of the sample. Broader findings and caveats from the paper: In the ex vivo response, HLA-C-restricted CMV-specific TCR beta clonotypes were dominant, and in two of eight donors the single most frequent clonotype came from this HLA-C-restricted group. Carriers of CMV infection plus the relevant HLA type were discriminated by the cumulative frequency of public TCR beta family members in the study cohort and in an independent 352-donor cohort.

V is shortened by 2 bases, J by 3 bases, and the region joining them spans 19 bases. CDR1 is given as LGHNA and CDR2 as YNFKEQ, both from the germline V gene. Including the terminal cysteine and phenylalanine, the CDR3 comprises 17 residues. Only the CDR3 DNA stays, 51 bases, in frame from base 1. The sequence links TRBV4-2 to TRBJ2-5, with a tentative D gene TRBD2 over 7 matching bases. Sequencing was carried out using PBMCs. This receptor was identified in a human donor in good health (CMV status not recorded). Some clones in this sample may be carry-over from other donors' samples. This receptor carries the CDR3 CASSQTGVRGGEETQYF. In nucleotides, the sequence is TGTGCCAGCAGCCAAACCGGAGTGAGGGGGGGTGAAGAGACCCAGTACTTC.